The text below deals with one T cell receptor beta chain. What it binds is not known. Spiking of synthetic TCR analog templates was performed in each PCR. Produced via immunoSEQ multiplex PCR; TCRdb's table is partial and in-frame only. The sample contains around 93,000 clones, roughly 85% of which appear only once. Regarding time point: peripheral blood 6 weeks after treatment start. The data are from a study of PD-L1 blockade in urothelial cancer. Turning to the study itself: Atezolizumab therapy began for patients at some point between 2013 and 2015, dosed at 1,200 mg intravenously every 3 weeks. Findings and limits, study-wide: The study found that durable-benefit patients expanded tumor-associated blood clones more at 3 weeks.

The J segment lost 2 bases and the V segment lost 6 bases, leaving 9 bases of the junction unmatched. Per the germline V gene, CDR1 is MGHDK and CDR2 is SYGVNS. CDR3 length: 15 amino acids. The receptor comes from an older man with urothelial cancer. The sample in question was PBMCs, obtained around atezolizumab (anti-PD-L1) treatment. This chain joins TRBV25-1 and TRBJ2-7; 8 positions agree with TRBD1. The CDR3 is CASSHDGQGAYEQYF. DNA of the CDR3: TGTGCCAGCAGCCATGATGGACAGGGCGCCTACGAGCAGTACTTC.